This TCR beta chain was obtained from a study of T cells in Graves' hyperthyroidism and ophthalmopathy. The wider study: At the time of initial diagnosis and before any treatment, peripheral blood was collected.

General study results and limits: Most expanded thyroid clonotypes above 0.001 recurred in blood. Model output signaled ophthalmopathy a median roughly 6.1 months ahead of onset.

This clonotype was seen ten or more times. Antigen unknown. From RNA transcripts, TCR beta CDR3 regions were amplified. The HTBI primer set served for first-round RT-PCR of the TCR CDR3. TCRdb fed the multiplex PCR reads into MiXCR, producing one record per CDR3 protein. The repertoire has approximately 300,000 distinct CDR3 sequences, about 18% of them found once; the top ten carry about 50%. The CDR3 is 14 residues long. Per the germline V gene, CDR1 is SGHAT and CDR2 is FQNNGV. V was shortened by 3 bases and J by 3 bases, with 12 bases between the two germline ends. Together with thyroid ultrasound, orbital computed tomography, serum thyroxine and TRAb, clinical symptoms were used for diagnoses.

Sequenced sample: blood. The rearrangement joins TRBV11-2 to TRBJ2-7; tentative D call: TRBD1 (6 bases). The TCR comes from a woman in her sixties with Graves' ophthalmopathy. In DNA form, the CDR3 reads TGTGCCAGCAGCTTGGAACCAGGGGACTACGAGCAGTACTTC. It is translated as CASSLEPGDYEQYF.